The 23 T cell receptor beta chains below come from one sample, sequenced in a study of T cell responses to AZD1222 COVID-19 vaccine. TCRdb's table, derived via immunoSEQ multiplex PCR, lists solely in-frame clones and lacks some. The data hold under 60,000 clones, with under 90% observed a single time. Source: peripheral blood, taken on day 0 of AZD1222 vaccination. The receptors here all came from an adult in good health.

The chain has TRBV27 and TRBJ1-2, with TRBD1 identical over 10 bases. From germline, CDR1 is MNHEY and CDR2 SMNVEV (reference sequence). V lost 4 bases and J lost 4; bases outside the gene matches: 15. The length of the CDR3 is 18 residues. CDR3 DNA: TGTGCCAGCAGTTCCGCCGGGACAGGGGAGGGGTGGGTCTATGGCTACACCTTC. Translated, it gives CASSSAGTGEGWVYGYTF.

The gene calls are TRBV14 and TRBJ2-1; 8 nucleotides align to TRBD2. Germline V lookup: CDR1 SGHDN, CDR2 FVKESK. This CDR3 has 16 amino acids. After removal of 4 bases from V and 5 bases from J, the junction contained 10 bases not matched to a gene. CDR3 nucleotide sequence: TGTGCCAGCAGCCCGTGGCGCGAGCGGGAGAACAATGAGCAGTTCTTC. Translation: CASSPWRERENNEQFF.

This chain links TRBV21-1 with TRBJ2-7; the D call in the table, TRBD1, was not verified against the DNA. TRBV21-1 is a documented pseudogene. The length of the CDR3 is 14 residues. The DNA of the CDR3 is TGTGCCAGCAGCAAAAGACAGGGTGGGTGCGAGCAGTACTTC. Encoded protein: CASSKRQGGCEQYF.

The chain employs TRBV13 and TRBJ1-1; D is undetermined. Trimming took 0 bases from V and 1 from J, leaving 6 bases between them. Germline V CDR1 and CDR2: PRHDT, FYEKMQ (reference sequence). There are 14 residues in the CDR3. The CDR3 DNA follows: TGTGCCAGCAGCTTAGGGGGGAGGAACACTGAAGCTTTCTTT. Its translation is CASSLGGRNTEAFF.

The chain combines TRBV24-1 with TRBJ2-1, with a tentative D call TRBD2 (6 bases). V was cut by 3 bases and J by 4 bases, with 15 bases left in between. The CDR3 has 16 amino acids. The germline gives CDR1 KGHDR, CDR2 SFDVKD. The CDR3 bases are TGTGCCACCAGTGATCTTGAGCGGGCAAGATACAATGAGCAGTTCTTC. It translates to CATSDLERARYNEQFF.

The chain uses TRBV5-1 and TRBJ2-7; 7 positions match TRBD2. The J segment lost 6 bases and the V segment lost 4 bases, leaving 4 bases of the junction unmatched. This CDR3 is 12 amino acids long. CDR1 and CDR2 (germline): SGHRS, YFSETQ. Here the CDR3 reads CASSRGGSEQYF. The CDR3 DNA sequence: TGCGCCAGCAGCAGGGGAGGGAGCGAGCAGTACTTC. Combining the CDR3 with reference TRBV5-1 and TRBJ2-7 gives the whole variable domain KAGVTQTPRYLIKTRGQQVTLSCSPISGHRSVSWYQQTPGQGLQFLFEYFSETQRNKGNFPGRFSGRQFSNSRSEMNVSTLELGDSALYLCASSRGGSEQYFGPGTRLTVT.

The chain uses TRBV6-4 and TRBJ1-1; 8 nucleotides align to TRBD1. Looked up from germline, CDR1 is MRHNA and CDR2 is SNTAGT. J was trimmed by 4 bases and V by 6 bases; bases with no gene match: 7. CDR3 length: 14 residues. CDR3 sequence (DNA): TGTGCCAGCAGCCACAGTCAGGGGGCCACTGAAGCTTTCTTT. It is translated as CASSHSQGATEAFF.

CDR3 sequence reads: CASSMGLAGISGANVLTF. Written as DNA, the CDR3 is TGTGCCAGTAGCATGGGACTAGCGGGGATCTCTGGGGCCAACGTCCTGACTTTC. The J gene is TRBJ2-6, the V gene TRBV19, with 13 nucleotides matching TRBD2. The germline CDR1 and CDR2 sequences are LNHDA and SQIVND (reference sequence). There are 18 residues in the CDR3. The junction had 5 bases not matched to a gene; V was cut back by 6 bases and J by 0 bases.

This chain links TRBV20-1 with TRBJ2-2; no firm D call. The CDR3 spans 11 residues. Germline CDR1 and CDR2: DFQATT and SNEGSKA (reference sequence). Trimming pared 3 bases from V and 4 bases from J, leaving 3 bases between. The CDR3 DNA reads TGCAGTGCTAGTTCCACCGGGGAGCTGTTTTTT. This encodes CSASSTGELFF.

This chain links TRBV5-6 with TRBJ1-1; 8 bases are shared with TRBD1. The CDR3 loop spans 15 amino acids. CDR1 and CDR2 from the germline V gene are SGHDT and YYEEEE. The V gene end was trimmed by 1 base and the J gene end by 0 bases; junction bases not matched to a gene: 2. CDR3 in amino acids: CASSLTGGMNTEAFF. The CDR3 region has the DNA TGTGCCAGCAGCTTGACAGGGGGAATGAACACTGAAGCTTTCTTT.

This chain uses TRBV12-5 with TRBJ2-5, with D unresolved. The CDR3 runs to 15 residues. Germline-derived CDR1 and CDR2 are LGHNT and FRNRAP. Trimming cost V 1 base and J 5 bases, with 14 bases left between them. CDR3 DNA sequence: TGTGCTAGTGGTTTGGGTAGGGCTCTTGTGGAGACCCAGTACTTC. This gives the protein CASGLGRALVETQYF.

V and J are TRBV3-1 (or the pseudogene TRBV3-2) and TRBJ1-2; tentative D call: TRBD1 (5 bases). V was pared by 4 bases and J by 7 bases, with 16 bases between. This CDR3 comprises 14 residues. CDR1 and CDR2 from the germline V gene are LGHDT and YNNKEL (reference sequence). This CDR3 is CASSRTGLAGGYTF. CDR3 nucleotide sequence: TGTGCCAGCAGCCGAACGGGGCTGGCGGGTGGCTACACCTTC.

About this clone itself: A read error may produce the germline difference seen at one junction end. The chain links TRBV7-7 to TRBJ2-7; 10 positions match TRBD1. The CDR3 covers 14 residues. The germline gives CDR1 SSHAT, CDR2 FNYEAQ (reference sequence). The CDR3 loop reads CASSQGTGAYEQYF. The CDR3 DNA reads as TGTGCTAGCAGCCAAGGGACAGGGGCCTACGAGCAGTACTTC.

J is TRBJ2-1 and V is TRBV2, with D maybe TRBD2 (5 bases). The V gene's germline CDR1 is SNHLY and CDR2 FYNNEI. This CDR3 is built from 13 residues. Deletions cut 8 bases from V and 4 bases from J, with 12 bases between. CDR3 in amino acids: CASRKEGYNEQFF. The CDR3 nucleotides are TGTGCCAGCCGAAAAGAGGGATACAATGAGCAGTTCTTC.

The chain recombines TRBV5-1 with TRBJ2-5; 7 nucleotides agree with TRBD1. Per the germline V gene, CDR1 is SGHRS and CDR2 is YFSETQ. J was trimmed by 6 bases and V by 6 bases; bases with no gene match: 8. This CDR3 has 13 residues. The CDR3: CASTETGMKTQYF. The CDR3 DNA reads TGCGCCAGCACCGAGACAGGGATGAAGACCCAGTACTTC.

Here the CDR3 DNA reads TGTGCCAGCAGCACTAGCGGGAGGGGGAACACCGGGGAGCTGTTTTTT. It yields the protein CASSTSGRGNTGELFF. The gene calls are TRBV21-1 and TRBJ2-2; the table's D call of TRBD2 was not tested on the DNA. TRBV21-1 is marked as a pseudogene. CDR3 length: 16 residues.

V gene TRBV19 combines with J gene TRBJ2-7; 9 nucleotides line up with TRBD2. The CDR3 has 15 residues. Germline V CDR1 and CDR2: LNHDA, SQIVND (reference sequence). The V and J ends lost 4 bases and 5 bases, in that order; junction bases with no gene match: 9. The CDR3 sequence is CASSNQASGMDEQYF. The CDR3 DNA follows: TGTGCCAGTAGTAATCAGGCTAGCGGGATGGACGAGCAGTACTTC. The variable domain in full, with the rest retrieved from reference TRBV19 and TRBJ2-7, is DGGITQSPKYLFRKEGQNVTLSCEQNLNHDAMYWYRQDPGQGLRLIYYSQIVNDFQKGDIAEGYSVSREKKESFPLTVTSAQKNPTAFYLCASSNQASGMDEQYFGPGTRLTVT.

This clone was observed a handful of times. The J gene is TRBJ2-7, the V gene TRBV6-4; D gene ambiguous. The CDR3 contains 13 residues. The V and J ends lost 8 bases and 2 bases respectively, with 13 bases between them. Germline lookup yields CDR1 MRHNA and CDR2 SNTAGT. DNA for the CDR3: TGTGCCAGCGAAGGGTACGGTACCTACGAGCAGTACTTC. Its translation is CASEGYGTYEQYF.

This clone was seen just once. The V gene is TRBV19, the J gene TRBJ1-5; D might be TRBD1 (6 bases). V gave up 2 bases and J gave up 7 bases, with 12 bases separating them. The CDR3 totals 14 residues. CDR1 is LNHDA, CDR2 SQIVND, per germline (reference sequence). The CDR3 sequence: CASSIQGRGQPQHF. The CDR3 bases are TGTGCCAGTAGTATACAGGGCAGGGGACAGCCCCAGCATTTT.

This chain links TRBV10-3 with TRBJ1-5; 7 bases fit TRBD1. The germline gives CDR1 ENHRY, CDR2 SYGVKD. V lost 8 bases to trimming and J lost 0 bases; unmatched junction nucleotides: 16. CDR3 length equals 18 residues. In DNA, the CDR3 is TGTGCCATCTCGATCCAGGGGGAGGGGGTTGCTAGCAATCAGCCCCAGCATTTT. It is translated as CAISIQGEGVASNQPQHF.

The genes are TRBV27 and TRBJ1-4, with D possibly matching TRBD1 (5 bases). CDR1 and CDR2 (germline): MNHEY, SMNVEV (reference sequence). The CDR3 consists of 16 residues. V lost 2 bases, J lost 5 bases, and 15 bases lay in between. DNA of the CDR3: TGTGCCAGCAGTTTAAGTCCGGGACGGAAGAATGAAAAACTGTTTTTT. As protein: CASSLSPGRKNEKLFF.

The chain recombines TRBV27 with TRBJ2-1; D is perhaps TRBD1 (5 bases). The germline V gene encodes CDR1 MNHEY and CDR2 SMNVEV (reference sequence). Trimming took 5 bases from V and 8 from J, leaving 19 bases between them. CDR3 length: 15 amino acids. The CDR3 nucleotides read TGTGCCAGCAGTGTCCTCCGGTTTGGGGCATATGAGCAGTTCTTC. It yields the protein CASSVLRFGAYEQFF.

This sequence joins TRBV15 and TRBJ2-3, with D uncertain. V lost 0 bases and J 2 bases, leaving 9 bases between the germline ends. The CDR3 spans 15 residues. Germline CDR1 and CDR2: LNHNV and YYDKDF (reference sequence). The CDR3 loop reads CATSREGRDTDTQYF. The CDR3 bases are TGTGCCACCAGCAGAGAAGGCAGAGACACAGATACGCAGTATTTT.